This TCR beta chain is drawn from a study of T cell changes during pregnancy in multiple sclerosis (dated by TCRdb to the late 2010s). A note on the overall study: The study examined how the T cell repertoire changed over the course of pregnancy in women with multiple sclerosis.

The CDR3 starts with the cysteine, ends with the phenylalanine, and has 14 residues. The sequence is cut down to CDR3 DNA, 42 bases in frame from base 1. Unmatched junction bases come to 4, with V trimmed by 4 bases and J by 5 bases. Reading the germline V gene gives CDR1 KGHSH and CDR2 LQKENI. The library relied on the immunoSEQ multiplex PCR assay. Not all clones reach the TCRdb copy of this immuneACCESS table, which keeps in-frame sequences only. Checked studies attribute under half of the gap to unresolved V genes and leave the rest unexplained. The sample table holds over 40,000 clones, of which 90% to 95% were seen once. The ten largest clones take up roughly 2.3% of the sample. Turning to this clone: It has no known antigen specificity. Per-base quality was not reported, and no clone a single base away is much larger than it.

This sample comprised peripheral blood, obtained in the third trimester of pregnancy. This sequence uses TRBV18 and TRBJ1-5, with TRBD1 matching 8 junction bases. The TCR sequence derives from a female donor with multiple sclerosis, enrolled in a pregnancy study. This receptor has the CDR3 CASSQDRGDQPQHF. The nucleotide sequence reads as follows: TGTGCCAGCTCACAAGACAGGGGAGATCAGCCCCAGCATTTT.